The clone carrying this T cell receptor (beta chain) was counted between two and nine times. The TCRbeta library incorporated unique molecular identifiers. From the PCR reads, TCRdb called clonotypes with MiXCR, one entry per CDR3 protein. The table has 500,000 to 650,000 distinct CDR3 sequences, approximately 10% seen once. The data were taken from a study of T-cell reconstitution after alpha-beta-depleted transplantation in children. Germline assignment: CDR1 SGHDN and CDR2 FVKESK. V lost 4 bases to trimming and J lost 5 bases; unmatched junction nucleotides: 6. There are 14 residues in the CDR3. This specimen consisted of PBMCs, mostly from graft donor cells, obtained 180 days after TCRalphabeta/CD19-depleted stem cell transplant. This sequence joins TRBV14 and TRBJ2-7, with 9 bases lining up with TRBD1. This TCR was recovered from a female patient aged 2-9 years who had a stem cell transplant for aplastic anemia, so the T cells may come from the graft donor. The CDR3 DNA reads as TGTGCCAGCAGCCCCGGGACAGGGTACCACGAGCAGTACTTC. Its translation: CASSPGTGYHEQYF.